This paragraph reports one T cell receptor beta chain. Germline CDR1 and CDR2: LGHNA and YNFKEQ. V was shortened by 0 bases and J by 3 bases, with 12 bases between the two germline ends. This CDR3 spans 16 amino acids. Sequencing was performed with immunoSEQ multiplex PCR; in TCRdb, only in-frame clones are kept and a portion is missing. The sample consists of 150,000 or so clones, 92% of them appearing once. The data originate from a study of T cell responses to AZD1222 COVID-19 vaccine. Study-wide context: Analyses pooled second doses at about 4 or about 12 weeks.

This specimen consisted of peripheral blood, obtained on day 0 of AZD1222 vaccination. The chain couples TRBV4-2 to TRBJ2-1; TRBD1 might be the D (6 bases). This TCR was recovered from an adult in good health. CDR3 coding DNA: TGTGCCAGCAGCCAAGATCGGCGCAGGGGCTACAATGAGCAGTTCTTC. This translates into CASSQDRRRGYNEQFF.